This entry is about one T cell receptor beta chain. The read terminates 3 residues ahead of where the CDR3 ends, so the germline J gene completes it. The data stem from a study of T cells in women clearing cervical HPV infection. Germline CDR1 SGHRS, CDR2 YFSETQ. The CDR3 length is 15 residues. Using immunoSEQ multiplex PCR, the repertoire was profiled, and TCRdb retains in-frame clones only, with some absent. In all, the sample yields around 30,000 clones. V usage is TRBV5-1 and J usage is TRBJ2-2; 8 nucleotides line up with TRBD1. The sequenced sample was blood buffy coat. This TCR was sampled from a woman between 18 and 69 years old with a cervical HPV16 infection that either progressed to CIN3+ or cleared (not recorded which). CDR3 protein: CASRDRTGSNSPLFF. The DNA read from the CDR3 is TGCGCCAGCAGGGATCGGACAGGGAGTAATTCACCG.